The 24 T cell receptor beta chains in this list originate from one sample, sequenced in a study of control samples from healthy donors and cancer patients (dated by TCRdb to 2019 to 2021). The library was prepared using the immunoSEQ multiplex PCR assay. Here the immuneACCESS table is served through TCRdb, limited to in-frame sequences with V and J called. Missing clones are a known gap in these copies; in checked studies unresolved V genes cover under half, and the rest lacks a known reason. The sample contains some 140,000 clones, roughly 89% of them found a single time. Over 9% of the sample belongs to the ten largest clones. Source material: blood. These TCRs come from a man aged 25 to 40 in good health.

This chain connects TRBV5-1 to TRBJ1-3; TRBD1 is a possible D gene (6 bases). Trimming took 3 bases from V and 0 from J, leaving 22 bases between them. Germline loops: CDR1 SGHRS, CDR2 YFSETQ. CDR3 size: 19 residues. DNA of the CDR3: TGCGCCAGCAGCTGGGCTAGATTGGACAGTAAAATCTCTGGAAACACCATATATTTT. Encoded protein: CASSWARLDSKISGNTIYF. The entire variable domain, with the rest obtained from reference TRBV5-1 and TRBJ1-3, is as follows: KAGVTQTPRYLIKTRGQQVTLSCSPISGHRSVSWYQQTPGQGLQFLFEYFSETQRNKGNFPGRFSGRQFSNSRSEMNVSTLELGDSALYLCASSWARLDSKISGNTIYFGEGSWLTVV.

The rearrangement uses TRBV7-2 and TRBJ1-2, with D possibly being TRBD1 (6 bases). The V gene's germline CDR1 is SGHTA and CDR2 FQGNSA. The V end lost 3 bases, the J end lost 0 bases, and 14 bases lay between the germline ends. The CDR3 spans 16 residues. CDR3: CASSFWGAVSNYGYTF. In DNA form, the CDR3 reads TGTGCCAGCAGCTTTTGGGGGGCGGTATCTAACTATGGCTACACCTTC.

The J gene is TRBJ2-1, the V gene TRBV5-6; D possibly corresponds to TRBD2 (6 bases). CDR3 length equals 15 residues. The V gene's germline CDR1 is SGHDT and CDR2 YYEEEE. Trimming removed 4 bases at V and 6 bases at J, with 17 bases between. This chain's CDR3 is CASSPSGRRGNEQFF. CDR3 DNA sequence: TGTGCCAGCAGCCCCTCGGGGCGGCGGGGCAATGAGCAGTTCTTC. Together with reference TRBV5-6 and TRBJ2-1, the CDR3 gives the full variable domain: DAGVTQSPTHLIKTRGQQVTLRCSPKSGHDTVSWYQQALGQGPQFIFQYYEEEERQRGNFPDRFSGHQFPNYSSELNVNALLLGDSALYLCASSPSGRRGNEQFFGPGTRLTVL.

J is TRBJ1-3 and V is TRBV10-3; TRBD1 agrees at 7 bases. CDR1 ENHRY and CDR2 SYGVKD come from the germline V gene. The CDR3 has 14 amino acids. With 7 bases clipped from V and 2 bases from J, the junction kept 5 bases outside the gene matches. The CDR3 spells CAITRTGAGNTIYF. CDR3 sequence (DNA): TGTGCCATCACTAGGACAGGAGCTGGAAACACCATATATTTT.

The rearrangement links TRBV7-9 to TRBJ2-3; no definite D call. Germline-derived CDR1 and CDR2 are SEHNR and FQNEAQ (reference sequence). Trimming stripped 5 bases from V and 3 bases from J, with 6 bases between. CDR3 size: 12 residues. For the CDR3, the DNA is TGTGCCAGCAGCACGCAGACAGATACGCAGTATTTT. This sequence encodes CASSTQTDTQYF.

The chain carries TRBV7-2 and TRBJ2-7, with 10 bases lining up with TRBD2. J was trimmed by 5 bases and V by 5 bases; bases with no gene match: 12. In germline, CDR1 is SGHTA, CDR2 FQGNSA. This CDR3 spans 16 amino acids. The CDR3 protein is CASSPMPGLASHEQYF. The CDR3 DNA reads as TGTGCCAGCAGCCCCATGCCGGGACTAGCGTCCCACGAGCAGTACTTC.

A few counts support this clone. V is TRBV11-1 and J is TRBJ2-1; 10 positions agree with TRBD1. Germline V gene lookup returns CDR1 SGHAT and CDR2 FQDESV (reference sequence). This CDR3 is 15 amino acids long. The J segment lost 6 bases and the V segment lost 3 bases, leaving 5 bases of the junction unmatched. CDR3 nucleotide sequence: TGTGCCAGCAGCTTCGGGACAGGGGAATCCAATGAGCAGTTCTTC. Protein: CASSFGTGESNEQFF.

V and J are TRBV6-6 and TRBJ1-3; D call uncertain. Trimming took 4 bases from V and 3 from J, leaving 16 bases between them. CDR1 MNHNY and CDR2 SVGAGI come from the germline V gene (reference sequence). The CDR3 is 16 amino acids. Written as DNA, the CDR3 is TGTGCCAGCAGTTCCCCCCGCAGGCACGATGGAAACACCATATATTTT. Residues: CASSSPRRHDGNTIYF.

The chain recombines TRBV19 with TRBJ2-1, with D perhaps matching TRBD2 (6 bases). V was trimmed by 3 bases and J by 4 bases, leaving 10 bases between them. This CDR3 is 14 amino acids long. CDR1 is LNHDA and CDR2 is SQIVND in the germline V gene (reference sequence). For the CDR3, the DNA is TGTGCCAGTAGTATCGGGGGATCTTACAATGAGCAGTTCTTC. Its protein is CASSIGGSYNEQFF.

The V and J genes are TRBV4-3 and TRBJ2-2; 8 nucleotides agree with TRBD2. CDR1 and CDR2 (germline): LGHNA, YSLEER. Losses at the gene ends were 5 bases for V and 6 bases for J; bases not matched to a gene: 8. The CDR3 extends over 15 amino acids. CDR3 DNA sequence: TGCGCCAGCAGCTGGGGGACTAGTGATTCCGGGGAGCTGTTTTTT. Its protein product is CASSWGTSDSGELFF.

This chain uses TRBV3-1 (or the pseudogene TRBV3-2) with TRBJ1-1; D is uncertain. Germline V gene lookup returns CDR1 LGHDT and CDR2 YNNKEL (reference sequence). The CDR3 runs to 14 residues. V gave up 1 base and J gave up 1 base, with 7 bases separating them. The CDR3 DNA sequence: TGTGCCAGCAGCCAAGGGGTTGGGAACACTGAAGCTTTCTTT. Its translation is CASSQGVGNTEAFF.

The rearrangement links TRBV6-5 to TRBJ2-1; D possibly matches TRBD1 or TRBD2 (5 bases each). V dropped 5 bases and J dropped 2 bases, with 10 bases sitting between them. This CDR3 region has 14 residues. Germline CDR1 is MNHEY and CDR2 is SVGAGI. CDR3 nucleotide sequence: TGTGCCAGCAGTCTATCGGGACCCTACAATGAGCAGTTCTTC. As protein: CASSLSGPYNEQFF.

This chain uses TRBV30 with TRBJ2-7; 11 bases align to TRBD2. The germline CDR1 and CDR2 sequences are GTSNPN and SVGIG (reference sequence). With V trimmed by 3 bases and J by 7 bases, 11 bases remained unmatched. The CDR3 consists of 15 residues. CDR3 coding DNA: TGTGCCTGGAGCCCTACTAGCGGGAGTTTGGAAGAGCAGTACTTC. It translates to CAWSPTSGSLEEQYF.

This chain links TRBV28 with TRBJ2-6; unclear D gene. CDR3 length: 15 amino acids. Germline loops: CDR1 MDHEN, CDR2 SYDVKM. The V and J ends lost 6 bases and 1 base respectively, with 10 bases between them. The CDR3 DNA sequence: TGTGCCAGCAGCCAACTTAGATCTGGGGCCAACGTCCTGACTTTC. Amino acid sequence: CASSQLRSGANVLTF.

The genes are TRBV4-3 and TRBJ2-1; D is possibly TRBD1 (7 bases). V gave up 0 bases and J gave up 9 bases, with 15 bases separating them. The CDR3 runs 15 residues. CDR1 LGHNA and CDR2 YSLEER come from the germline V gene. This CDR3 is CASSQDRGQGGEQFF. The CDR3 coding sequence is TGCGCCAGCAGCCAAGATCGGGGGCAGGGGGGTGAGCAGTTCTTC.

In DNA form, the CDR3 reads TGTGCCAGCTATGAAGGGACAGGGAAACACTCCTATAATTCACCCCTCCACTTT. Encoded protein: CASYEGTGKHSYNSPLHF. J is TRBJ1-6 and V is TRBV2, with 9 bases identical to TRBD1. The ends lost 8 bases at V and 0 bases at J; junction bases unmatched: 11. The CDR3 totals 18 residues. Per germline, CDR1 SNHLY and CDR2 FYNNEI.

The chain uses TRBV25-1 and TRBJ2-2; 7 nucleotides match TRBD2. The length of the CDR3 is 15 residues. The germline V gene has CDR1 MGHDK and CDR2 SYGVNS. The junction had 4 bases not matched to a gene; V was cut back by 3 bases and J by 3 bases. CDR3: CASSDLAEDTGELFF. DNA for the CDR3: TGTGCCAGCAGTGATCTAGCGGAGGACACCGGGGAGCTGTTTTTT.

This chain links TRBV3-1 (or the pseudogene TRBV3-2) with TRBJ2-2, with D unresolved. Germline values: CDR1 LGHDT, CDR2 YNNKEL (reference sequence). With 2 bases removed from V and 2 bases from J, the gap between germline ends came to 18 bases. CDR3 size: 18 residues. The CDR3 DNA reads as TGTGCCAGCAGCCAACCTCAGGCAGAACTCTACAACACCGGGGAGCTGTTTTTT. Residues: CASSQPQAELYNTGELFF.

The chain combines TRBV3-1 (or the pseudogene TRBV3-2) with TRBJ2-2; no reliable D call. Trimming removed 4 bases at V and 2 bases at J, with 2 bases between. The length of the CDR3 is 12 residues. Germline loops: CDR1 LGHDT, CDR2 YNNKEL (reference sequence). The CDR3 sequence: CASSLNTGELFF. CDR3 nucleotides: TGTGCCAGCAGCCTAAACACCGGGGAGCTGTTTTTT.

About this clone: The sample contains more than one DNA sequence encoding this CDR3. The J gene is TRBJ1-1, the V gene TRBV7-9, with D uncertain. Germline CDR1 and CDR2: SEHNR and FQNEAQ (reference sequence). This CDR3 contains 14 residues. V was trimmed by 0 bases and J by 1 base, leaving 6 bases between them. Written as DNA, the CDR3 is TGTGCCAGCAGCTTAGCTGCGGAGAACACTGAAGCTTTCTTT. Residues: CASSLAAENTEAFF. Full variable domain (rest looked up from reference TRBV7-9 and TRBJ1-1): DTGVSQNPRHKITKRGQNVTFRCDPISEHNRLYWYRQTLGQGPEFLTYFQNEAQLEKSRLLSDRFSAERPKGSFSTLEIQRTEQGDSAMYLCASSLAAENTEAFFGQGTRLTVV.

The rearrangement uses TRBV27 and TRBJ1-2; 9 positions match TRBD1. The CDR3 length is 16 residues. CDR1 MNHEY and CDR2 SMNVEV come from the germline V gene (reference sequence). The V gene end was trimmed by 5 bases and the J gene end by 4 bases; junction bases not matched to a gene: 11. For the CDR3, the DNA is TGTGCCAGCAGTCCGGCCGGGACAGGGCGGCTCTATGGCTACACCTTC. Its translation is CASSPAGTGRLYGYTF.

This clone was observed once. This chain connects TRBV5-1 to TRBJ1-1; TRBD1 is a possible D gene (5 bases). The germline V and J ends were trimmed by 4 bases and 10 bases, with 23 bases remaining between them. CDR1 and CDR2 (germline): SGHRS, YFSETQ. The length of the CDR3 is 15 residues. The CDR3 DNA reads as TGCGCCAGCAGCCCGCAGCCCCAGACTGGGGGGGGAGCTTTCTTT. Its protein is CASSPQPQTGGGAFF.

The chain is built from TRBV7-2 and TRBJ1-2, with 9 bases lining up with TRBD1. The ends lost 4 bases at V and 4 bases at J; junction bases unmatched: 7. The length of the CDR3 is 15 residues. Per the germline V gene, CDR1 is SGHTA and CDR2 is FQGNSA. CDR3 nucleotide sequence: TGTGCCAGCAGCTCACAGCGGGGACAGGGCTATGGCTACACCTTC. Its protein is CASSSQRGQGYGYTF.

This clone was seen only a few times. CDR3 coding DNA: TGTGCCAGCAGTTACGGGACAGGGAACACCGGGGAGCTGTTTTTT. It is translated as CASSYGTGNTGELFF. The chain links TRBV6-2 or TRBV6-3 to TRBJ2-2, with 8 bases fitting TRBD1. This CDR3 comprises 15 residues. V shed 2 bases and J 1 base; nucleotides not matched to a gene: 0. Germline V gene lookup returns CDR1 MNHEY and CDR2 SVGEGT.